This T cell receptor beta chain is from a study of CD8+ T cells in alopecia areata (dated 2018 in TCRdb). Some background on the complete study: To study T cell clonal expansion in alopecia areata, the researchers applied high-throughput TCRbeta sequencing to both the C3H/HeJ mouse model and human patients. Human TCRbeta sequencing covered scalp tissue and sorted CD4+ and CD8+ peripheral blood T cells from patchy and totalis/universalis alopecia areata patients and healthy controls. Clonality in the scalp was compared among normal scalp (n=4), patchy alopecia areata scalp (n=8), and alopecia totalis/universalis scalp (n=8). The RNA source kit depended on sample type: the PAXgene miRNA kit for fixed scalp, the miRNeasy kit for PBMCs, and the RNeasy kit for mouse skin. immunoSEQ multiplex PCR using 35 Vbeta forward primers and 13 Jbeta reverse primers was used to amplify TCRbeta CDR3 regions. Broad study findings and their caveats: Higher clonality and more expanded CD8+ clones were observed in lesional scalp than in normal scalp, particularly in alopecia totalis/universalis, a finding suggestive of antigenic drive. Unlike mouse skin, where gammadelta T cells dominate, normal human skin contains resident alphabeta T cells that get sequenced too, which complicates analysis of the scalp TCR repertoire. Compared with mice, TCR sequences shared between patients were less clear, possibly partly because of HLA diversity across the patient population.

Library preparation used the immunoSEQ multiplex PCR assay. For TCR sequencing, RNA was extracted from every sample and reverse transcribed into cDNA to serve as template. First-strand cDNA was synthesized using SuperScript III with a 2:1 mix of oligo-dT and random hexamers. A synthetic immune receptor repertoire was used to gauge amplification bias, and whatever bias remained was removed computationally. In the original analysis: Raw reads were preprocessed to remove errors, and CDR3 was defined by IMGT conventions from the conserved cysteine to phenylalanine. Clonality was computed as 1 minus the Shannon entropy, with the entropy normalized by log2 of the number of productive unique TCRs. Whether scalp clones were CD4 or CD8 was inferred by matching scalp TCRbeta sequences against CD4 and CD8 repertoires sorted from blood. The clones in this table, taken by TCRdb from immuneACCESS, are in-frame only. Not every clone is retained; where verified, under half of the shortfall comes from an unresolved V gene, and the cause of the rest is unknown. That table furnishes V, J and clone size, whereas the DNA furnished D and trimming. For this sample there are 200,000 to 250,000 clones; around three fifths appear just once. Roughly 5.3% of the sample is in the top ten clones.

CDR1 and CDR2 are drawn from the germline V gene: SGHDT, YYEEEE. The CDR3 runs 15 amino acids, cysteine and phenylalanine included. Only CDR3 DNA is held: 45 bases, read in frame from base 1. Details on this clone: It lacks a known antigen. Base qualities are missing; no much larger clone stands one base away.

After PBMCs were isolated by density centrifugation and stained for CD3, CD4 and CD8, a FACSAria was used to sort CD4+ and CD8+ T cells. Scalp biopsies and blood samples were obtained from unaffected controls. Material: CD8+ T cells sorted from blood. Recombination joined TRBV5-6 with TRBJ2-5; 9 bases in between match TRBD1. Judging by the DNA end, TRBJ2-7 fits better; the J call may be wrong. The TCR comes from a human donor in good health. The CDR3 sequence is CASSFSGQGNYEQYF. The DNA reads TGTGCCAGCAGCTTCAGTGGACAGGGGAACTACGAGCAGTACTTC.